These T cell receptor beta chains were read from a single sample in a study of cytomegalovirus exposure and HLA in healthy donors. Repertoires were generated with immunoSEQ multiplex PCR, while TCRdb's copy carries only in-frame clones and drops some. The data contain under 200,000 clones, around 80% of them seen just once; the ten biggest clones take up about 4.7%. Sequencing was carried out using PBMCs. The receptors stem from a man aged 30 to 39 in good health and CMV-seronegative. Both conserved end residues are part of each CDR3. Each record gives: clone size, D gene, V gene, J gene, CDR3 protein, CDR3 DNA. The D gene is left open where the match is weak. The listing skips clone size in some rows; elsewhere it reads once, few, many or a size class.

>-|-|TRBV9|TRBJ1-2
CASSVGLYGYTF
TGTGCCAGCAGCGTTGGACTGTATGGCTACACCTTC
>-|TRBD1|TRBV30|TRBJ1-1
CAWSVRTGTEAFF
TGTGCCTGGAGTGTCAGGACAGGGACTGAAGCTTTCTTT
>-|-|TRBV28|TRBJ1-3
CASSLPLTAAGNTIYF
TGTGCCAGCAGTTTACCCCTGACAGCAGCTGGAAACACCATATATTTT
>-|TRBD1|TRBV4-3|TRBJ2-1
CASSLRQGWNEQFF
TGCGCCAGCAGCCTACGACAGGGTTGGAATGAGCAGTTCTTC
>-|-|TRBV6-1|TRBJ2-7
CASSSTESYEQYF
TGTGCCAGCAGTTCGACAGAATCCTACGAGCAGTACTTC
>once|-|TRBV20-1|TRBJ1-5
CSASPRGDQHF
TGCAGTGCTAGTCCCAGGGGCGACCAGCATTTT
>-|-|TRBV2|TRBJ2-2
CASKARETGELFF
TGTGCCAGCAAGGCCAGGGAAACCGGGGAGCTGTTTTTT
>-|-|TRBV28|TRBJ2-2
CASSLMGGTGELFF
TGTGCCAGCAGTTTAATGGGGGGCACCGGGGAGCTGTTTTTT
>-|TRBD1|TRBV4-2|TRBJ2-3
CASRQLDRGRTDTQYF
TGTGCCAGCAGACAACTGGACAGGGGTCGCACAGATACGCAGTATTTT
>-|-|TRBV30|TRBJ1-3
CAWSVPIGGALPRNTIYF
TGTGCCTGGAGTGTACCGATTGGCGGAGCTCTTCCCAGAAACACCATATATTTT
>-|-|TRBV18|TRBJ1-1
CASSAKQGHTEAFF
TGTGCCAGCTCAGCAAAACAGGGCCACACTGAAGCTTTCTTT
>-|-|TRBV28|TRBJ1-5
CATWTVRDNQPQHF
TGTGCCACCTGGACAGTGAGAGACAATCAGCCCCAGCATTTT
>few|-|TRBV7-9|TRBJ1-1
CSSSGGSQSVTEAFF
TGTTCCAGCAGCGGTGGGAGTCAGTCTGTCACTGAAGCTTTCTTT
>-|-|TRBV30|TRBJ2-2
CAWSVKGQNTGELFF
TGTGCCTGGAGTGTTAAGGGACAGAACACCGGGGAGCTGTTTTTT
>-|-|TRBV19|TRBJ2-5
CASTSEGRETQYF
TGTGCCAGTACCTCTGAGGGAAGGGAGACCCAGTACTTC
>-|-|TRBV10-3|TRBJ1-4
CAISESSWTLGEKLFF
TGTGCCATCAGTGAGTCATCGTGGACATTGGGGGAAAAACTGTTTTTT
>few|-|TRBV27|TRBJ1-1
CASSFLGEGLNTEAFF
TGTGCCAGCAGTTTTTTAGGGGAGGGTCTGAACACTGAAGCTTTCTTT
>-|TRBD2|TRBV18|TRBJ2-1
CASSRSGPWASGPYNEQFF
TGTGCCAGCTCACGCTCCGGGCCGTGGGCTAGCGGCCCCTACAATGAGCAGTTCTTC